The present T cell receptor beta chain was sequenced within a study of long-term antiretroviral therapy in people with HIV. Study observations and caveats: Within the repertoire, clones expanded before ART were dominant at all time points.

In regard to this clone: What it recognizes is unknown.

At the survey level, the v3.0 immunoSEQ assay was run. Per-sample TRB depth target: about 40,000-50,000 T-cell genomes. The data were produced by immunoSEQ multiplex PCR, yet TCRdb's version contains in-frame clones alone and is incomplete. This table has around 20,000 clones, approximately 88% appearing once. This CDR3 is built from 13 residues. V lost 2 bases and J 11 bases, leaving 10 bases between the germline ends. The germline gives CDR1 SGHTA, CDR2 FQGNSA. The sample here was unsorted PBMCs, taken 0.9 years after starting antiretroviral therapy. This receptor was identified in a young man with HIV. The chain joins TRBV7-2 to TRBJ1-6; possibly TRBD1 for D (6 bases). The CDR3 sequence is CASSLQTGPPLHF. DNA for the CDR3: TGTGCCAGCAGCTTACAAACAGGGCCACCCCTCCACTTT.